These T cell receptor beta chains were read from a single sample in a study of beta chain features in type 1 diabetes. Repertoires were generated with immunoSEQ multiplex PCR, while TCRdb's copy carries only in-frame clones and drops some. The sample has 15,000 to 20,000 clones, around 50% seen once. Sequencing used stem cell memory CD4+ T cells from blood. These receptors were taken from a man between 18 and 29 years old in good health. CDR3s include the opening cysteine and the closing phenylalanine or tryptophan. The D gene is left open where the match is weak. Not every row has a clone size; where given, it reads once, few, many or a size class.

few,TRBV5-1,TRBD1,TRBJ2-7,TGCGCCAGCAGCTCCGGACAGGGGTCCTACGAGCAGTACTTC,CASSSGQGSYEQYF
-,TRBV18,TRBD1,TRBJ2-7,TGTGCCAGCTCACCACCGACAGGGCCCTACGAGCAGTACTTC,CASSPPTGPYEQYF
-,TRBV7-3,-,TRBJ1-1,TGTGCCAGCAGCTTGGCTCTTGGAGAGAACACTGAAGCTTTCTTT,CASSLALGENTEAFF
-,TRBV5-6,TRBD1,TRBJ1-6,TGTGCCAGCCTGGACAGGGCATATAATTCACCCCTCCACTTT,CASLDRAYNSPLHF
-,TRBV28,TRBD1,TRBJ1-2,TGTGCCAGCAGCCGGGACAGGGTGGCCTATGGCTACACCTTC,CASSRDRVAYGYTF
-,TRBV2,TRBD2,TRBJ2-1,TGTGCCAGCAACCTAGCGGGAGGGTCAGATGAGCAGTTCTTC,CASNLAGGSDEQFF
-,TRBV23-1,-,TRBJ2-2,TGCGCCACCAGGGGAAGGAGGATGAACACCGGGGAGCTGTTTTTT,CATRGRRMNTGELFF
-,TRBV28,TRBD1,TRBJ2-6,TGTGCCAGCAGTTTACCCGGGACAGGGCCCGGGGCCAACGTCCTGACTTTC,CASSLPGTGPGANVLTF
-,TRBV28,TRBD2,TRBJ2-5,TGTGCCAGCAGTTTCTCCTATCTAGCGGGCACCGAACTCCAAGAGACCCAGTACTTC,CASSFSYLAGTELQETQYF
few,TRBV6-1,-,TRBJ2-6,TGTGCCAGCAGTGTATTTGGGGCCAACGTCCTGACTTTC,CASSVFGANVLTF
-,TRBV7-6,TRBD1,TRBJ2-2,TGTGCCAGCAGCTTGATGACAGGGTCGACCGGGGAGCTGTTTTTT,CASSLMTGSTGELFF
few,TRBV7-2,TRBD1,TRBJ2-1,TGTGCCAGCAGCATAGACGGACAGGGGCCCTACAATGAGCAGTTCTTC,CASSIDGQGPYNEQFF
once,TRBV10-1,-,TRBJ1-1,TGCGCCAGCAGCCTCAAGGGGCGAAACACTGAAGCTTTCTTT,CASSLKGRNTEAFF
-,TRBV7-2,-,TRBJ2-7,TGTGCCAGCAGCCCGGGAGGGGGCCCATACTACGAGCAGTACTTC,CASSPGGGPYYEQYF
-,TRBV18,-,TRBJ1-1,TGTGCCAGCTCCCAATTGCCCCGGGGACAAATAATCCGAGGCACTGAAGCTTTCTTT,CASSQLPRGQIIRGTEAFF
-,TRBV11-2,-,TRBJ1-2,TGTGCCAGCAACCGTGACGGGGCTAACTATGGCTACACCTTC,CASNRDGANYGYTF
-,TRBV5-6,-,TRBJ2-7,TGTGCCAGCAGCTTGGGGCGGTTCTACGAGCAGTACTTC,CASSLGRFYEQYF
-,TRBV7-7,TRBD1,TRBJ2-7,TGTGCTAGCAGTCGGGACAGGGGAGAATCCTACGAGCAGTACTTC,CASSRDRGESYEQYF
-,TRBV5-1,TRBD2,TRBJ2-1,TGCGCCAGCAGCTTGGAGTATAGCGGGGGATACAATGAGCAGTTCTTC,CASSLEYSGGYNEQFF
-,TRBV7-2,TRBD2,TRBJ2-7,TGTGCCAGCAGCTCAGCGGGAGCTGGTTACGAGCAGTACTTC,CASSSAGAGYEQYF
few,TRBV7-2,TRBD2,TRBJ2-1,TGTGCCAGCAGCCCAAGGGGGACTAGTAGACACAATGAGCAGTTCTTC,CASSPRGTSRHNEQFF
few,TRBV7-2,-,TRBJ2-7,TGTGCCAGCATCCCCCCAGGAGGCTACGAGCAGTACTTC,CASIPPGGYEQYF